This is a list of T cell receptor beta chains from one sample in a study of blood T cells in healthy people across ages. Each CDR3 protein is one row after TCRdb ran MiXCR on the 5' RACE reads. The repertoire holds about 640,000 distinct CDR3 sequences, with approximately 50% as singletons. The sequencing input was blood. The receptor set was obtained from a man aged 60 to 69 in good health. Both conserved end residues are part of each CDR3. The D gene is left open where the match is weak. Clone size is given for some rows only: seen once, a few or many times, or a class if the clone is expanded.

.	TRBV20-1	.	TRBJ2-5	TGCAGTGCTAGAGTTCCAGGAGAGTACCAAGAGACCCAGTACTTC	CSARVPGEYQETQYF
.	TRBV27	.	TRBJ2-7	TGTGCCAGCAGTTTATCGAAGCGGGCGGCCTACGAGCAGTACTTC	CASSLSKRAAYEQYF
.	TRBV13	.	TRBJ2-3	TGTGCCAGCAGCCCCTTGTCGGCAGATACGCAGTATTTT	CASSPLSADTQYF
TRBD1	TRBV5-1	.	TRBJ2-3	TGCGCCAGCAGCACGACAGGGCACCCCGCAGATACGCAGTATTTT	CASSTTGHPADTQYF
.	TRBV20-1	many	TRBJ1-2	TGCAGTGCTAGAAGGAGGGGCCAGGTCGTCTATGGCTACACCTTC	CSARRRGQVVYGYTF
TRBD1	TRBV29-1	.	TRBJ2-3	TGCAGCGGCGTAGACAGGGGGGATACGCAGTATTTT	CSGVDRGDTQYF
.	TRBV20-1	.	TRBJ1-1	TGCAGTGCTAGAGTGCCGAACACTGAAGCTTTCTTT	CSARVPNTEAFF
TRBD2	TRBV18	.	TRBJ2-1	TGTGCCAGCTCCCCGGGACTAGCGGGGAAGGGGCAGTTCTTC	CASSPGLAGKGQFF
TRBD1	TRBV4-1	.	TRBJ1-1	TGCGCCAGCAACCGTTTAGTCAGGGGGCCAGGGAACACTGAAGCTTTCTTT	CASNRLVRGPGNTEAFF
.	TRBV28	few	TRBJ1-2	TGTGCCAGCCGCGGAGGGTTCTATGGCTACACCTTC	CASRGGFYGYTF
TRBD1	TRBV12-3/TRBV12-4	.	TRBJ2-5	TGTGCCAGCAGTTTTAGCACAGGGGGCGAGGAGACCCAGTACTTC	CASSFSTGGEETQYF
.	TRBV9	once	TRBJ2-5	TGTGCCAGCAGCATCAAAGGAGACCAAGAGACCCAGTACTTC	CASSIKGDQETQYF
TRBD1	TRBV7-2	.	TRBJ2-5	TGTGCCAGCAGCCAACAGGGGACGGGAGAGACCCAGTACTTC	CASSQQGTGETQYF
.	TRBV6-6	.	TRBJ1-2	TGTGCCAGCAGTCCCCCGTGCCAAATCAACTATGGCTACACCTTC	CASSPPCQINYGYTF
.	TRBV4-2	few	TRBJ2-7	TGTGCCAGCAGCCAAGTTCGGCTAGCCCCTATCCACGAGCAGTACTTC	CASSQVRLAPIHEQYF
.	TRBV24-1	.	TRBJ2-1	TGTGCCACCAGTGATTCGTTTGACAGTACGGAGTTCTTC	CATSDSFDSTEFF
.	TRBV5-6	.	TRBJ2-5	TGTGCCAGCAGCTCTAACGGACAGGGAGGGGAGACCCAGTACTTC	CASSSNGQGGETQYF
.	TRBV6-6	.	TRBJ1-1	TGTGCCAGCAGTTACTCAGGGGGGGCCGAAACTGAAGCTTTCTTT	CASSYSGGAETEAFF
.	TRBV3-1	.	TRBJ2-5	TGTGCCAGCAGCCAGGGTTTAAGAGGGGGAGAGACCCAGTACTTC	CASSQGLRGGETQYF
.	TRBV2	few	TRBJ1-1	TGTGCCAGCAGACCGGGGAGGGAGCGGACTGAAGCTTTCTTT	CASRPGRERTEAFF
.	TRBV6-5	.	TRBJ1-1	TGTGCCAGCAGTTACCAGGGACAATCGAACACTGAAGCTTTCTTT	CASSYQGQSNTEAFF
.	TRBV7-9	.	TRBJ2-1	TGTGCCAGCAGCCCCTATGGCTCCTACAATGAGCAGTTCTTC	CASSPYGSYNEQFF
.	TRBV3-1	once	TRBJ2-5	TGTGCCAGCACCCGAACAGGGTCGGGGGAGACCCAGTACTTC	CASTRTGSGETQYF
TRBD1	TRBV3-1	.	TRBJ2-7	TGTGCCAGCAGCGGAACTACAGGGGGCTACGAGCAGTACTTC	CASSGTTGGYEQYF
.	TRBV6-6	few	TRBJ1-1	TGTGCCAGCAGGATACAGGGCTGGAACACTGAAGCTTTCTTT	CASRIQGWNTEAFF
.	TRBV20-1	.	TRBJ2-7	TGCAGCATTGGGGTTTCGGACGAGCAGTACTTC	CSIGVSDEQYF
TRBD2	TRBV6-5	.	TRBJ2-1	TGTGCCAGCAGTTCGACTAGCGGGGGGAATGAGCAGTTCTTC	CASSSTSGGNEQFF
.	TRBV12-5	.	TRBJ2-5	TGTGCTAGTGGTTTGGGTGGGTCAGAGACCCAGTACTTC	CASGLGGSETQYF
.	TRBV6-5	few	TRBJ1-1	TGTGCCAGCTATCCAGTCATGAACACTGAAGCTTTCTTT	CASYPVMNTEAFF
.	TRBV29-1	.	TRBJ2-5	TGCAGCGTGGGCGAGCTGTACCAAGAGACCCAGTACTTC	CSVGELYQETQYF
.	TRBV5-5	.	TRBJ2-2	TGTGCCAGCAGCTTGTACAGGGCCACGAACACCGGGGAGTTGTTTTTT	CASSLYRATNTGELFF
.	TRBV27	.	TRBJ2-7	TGTGCCAGCAGTTTTAGTGACGCCAGCTCCTACGAGCAGTACTTC	CASSFSDASSYEQYF
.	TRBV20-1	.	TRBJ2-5	TGCAGTGCTAGACTGGGTACCGAGACCCAGTACTTC	CSARLGTETQYF
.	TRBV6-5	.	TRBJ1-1	TGTGCCAGCAGCTATAACCCCACCCGGACTGAAGCTTTCTTT	CASSYNPTRTEAFF
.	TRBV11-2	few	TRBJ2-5	TGTGCCAGCAGCTTAGGAAAACAAGAGACCCAGTACTTC	CASSLGKQETQYF
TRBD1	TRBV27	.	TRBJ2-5	TGTGCCAGCAGCGGACAGGACCAAGAGACCCAGTACTTC	CASSGQDQETQYF
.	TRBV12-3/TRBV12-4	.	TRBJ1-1	TGTGCCAGCAGTTTGCATGAGGGTGGGACTGAAGCTTTCTTT	CASSLHEGGTEAFF
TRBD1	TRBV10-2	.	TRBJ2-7	TGCGCCAGCAGTGGGAGGGGACAGGGGACCTACGAGCAGTACTTC	CASSGRGQGTYEQYF
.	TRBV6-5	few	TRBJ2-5	TGTGCCAGCAGTTACCGCGCAGGGGGGAAGGGGGAGACCCAGTACTTC	CASSYRAGGKGETQYF
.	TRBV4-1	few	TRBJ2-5	TGCGCCAGCAGCCAAGATTCCCGACGGACCCAAGAGACCCAGTACTTC	CASSQDSRRTQETQYF
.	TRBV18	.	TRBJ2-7	TGTGCCAGCTCACCACCTACGGACTACAATGAGCAGTACTTC	CASSPPTDYNEQYF
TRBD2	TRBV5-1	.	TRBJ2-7	TGCGCCAGCAGCCTACAAGGGACTAGCGGAGCCTACGAGCAGTACTTC	CASSLQGTSGAYEQYF
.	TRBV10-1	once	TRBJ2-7	TGCGCCAGCAGTGTAGGCCGCGATGGGCTCGAGCAGTACTTC	CASSVGRDGLEQYF
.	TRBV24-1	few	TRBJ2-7	TGTGCCACAAACCACAGGGTTGAAGCGTACGAGCAGTACTTC	CATNHRVEAYEQYF
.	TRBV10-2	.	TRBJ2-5	TGCGCCAGCAGTAAGCAGCGGACCCAAGAGACCCAGTACTTC	CASSKQRTQETQYF
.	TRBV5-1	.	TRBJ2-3	TGCGCCAGCAGCATCGACTCCCCTCGAGATACGCAGTATTTT	CASSIDSPRDTQYF
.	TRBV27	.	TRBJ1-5	TGTGCCAGCAGTCCCCCATTAGGGGCCCAGCATTTT	CASSPPLGAQHF
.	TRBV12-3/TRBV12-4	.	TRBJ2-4	TGTGCCAGCAGTTTATCACGGCTAACCGGGAACATTCAGTACTTC	CASSLSRLTGNIQYF
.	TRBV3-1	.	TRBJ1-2	TGTGCCAGCAGCCGGAGAGGAGAGGGCTACACCTTC	CASSRRGEGYTF
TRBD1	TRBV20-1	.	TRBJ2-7	TGCAGTGCTAAGTCCGGGACAGGGGACCCCAATCGGCAGTACTTC	CSAKSGTGDPNRQYF
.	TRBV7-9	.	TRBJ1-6	TGTGCCAGCAGCCCGCCGGGACACCTTAATTCACCCCCCCACTTT	CASSPPGHLNSPPHF
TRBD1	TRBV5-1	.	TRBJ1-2	TGCGCCAGCAGCCCGGGGGACAGGGCTAACTATGGCTACACCTTC	CASSPGDRANYGYTF
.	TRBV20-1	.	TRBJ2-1	TGCAGTGCTCACGGGTTATACAATGAGCAGTTCTTC	CSAHGLYNEQFF
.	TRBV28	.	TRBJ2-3	TGTGCCAGCCTCCGCGGCGGTCACCTCACAGATACGCAGTATTTT	CASLRGGHLTDTQYF